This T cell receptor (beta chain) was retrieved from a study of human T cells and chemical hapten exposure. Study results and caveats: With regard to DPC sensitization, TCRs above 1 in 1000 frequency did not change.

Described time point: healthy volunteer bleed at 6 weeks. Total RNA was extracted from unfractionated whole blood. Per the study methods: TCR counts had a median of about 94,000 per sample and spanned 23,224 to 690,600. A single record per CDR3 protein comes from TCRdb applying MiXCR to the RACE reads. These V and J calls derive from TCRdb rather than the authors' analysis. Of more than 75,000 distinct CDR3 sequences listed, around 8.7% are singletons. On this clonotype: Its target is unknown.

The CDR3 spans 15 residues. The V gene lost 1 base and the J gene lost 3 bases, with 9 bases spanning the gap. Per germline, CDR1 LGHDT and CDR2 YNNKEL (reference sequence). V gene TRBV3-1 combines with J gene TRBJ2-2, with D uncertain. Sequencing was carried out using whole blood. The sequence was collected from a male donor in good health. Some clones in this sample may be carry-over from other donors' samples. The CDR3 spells CASSQAMQYTGELFF. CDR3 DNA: TGTGCCAGCAGCCAAGCCATGCAGTACACCGGGGAGCTGTTTTTT.